This T cell receptor beta chain was observed in a study of OX40 agonist ivuxolimab in advanced cancers. Across the whole study: The drug used for patients, ivuxolimab, was an agonistic anti-OX40 (CD134) antibody.

Trimming removed 4 bases from V and 6 bases from J, with 17 bases in between. There are 16 residues in the CDR3. CDR1 is SGHRS and CDR2 is YFSETQ in the germline V gene. Sequencing was performed with immunoSEQ multiplex PCR; in TCRdb, only in-frame clones are kept and a portion is missing. The data show about 79,000 clones, 90% to 95% seen once. This clone was counted once. The chain uses TRBV5-1 and TRBJ1-6; D is uncertain. Sequencing used CD4+ or CD8+ T cells sorted from blood, obtained in a trial of the OX40 agonist ivuxolimab. This sequence originates from an adult with an advanced solid tumor such as melanoma, head and neck, liver or kidney cancer. DNA of the CDR3: TGCGCCAGCAGCCTTTCAGACTTGGGCTTTAATTCACCCCTCCACTTT. Translation: CASSLSDLGFNSPLHF. Drawing the rest from reference TRBV5-1 and TRBJ1-6, the complete variable domain is KAGVTQTPRYLIKTRGQQVTLSCSPISGHRSVSWYQQTPGQGLQFLFEYFSETQRNKGNFPGRFSGRQFSNSRSEMNVSTLELGDSALYLCASSLSDLGFNSPLHFGNGTRLTVT.